What follows describes a single TCR beta chain. Antigen specificity is unknown. The CDR3 totals 15 residues. V shed 5 bases and J 6 bases; nucleotides not matched to a gene: 8. The germline V gene encodes CDR1 PRHDT and CDR2 FYEKMQ (reference sequence). Method: immunoSEQ multiplex PCR; TCRdb's copy keeps in-frame clones and lacks some. The sample has some 2.1 million clones; about 95% are singletons. In the naive CD8 group, cells lacked CD45RO and were positively selected for CCR7, so terminally differentiated effector memory CD45RA+ cells were left out. This specimen belongs to a study of shared clonotypes between healthy human individuals. Study outcomes and limitations: Generation probability values for non-shared clonotypes were lower than those for clonotypes shared by all four donors. Sequencing of the sorted subsets was shown by rarefaction to be incomplete despite large depth.

This chain joins TRBV13 and TRBJ2-2; 8 bases agree with TRBD1. This TCR was sampled from a man younger than 35 in good health. The sample was naive CD8+ T cells sorted from blood. This chain's CDR3 is CASSPYLQGAGELFF. DNA for the CDR3: TGTGCCAGCAGCCCCTATCTACAGGGGGCCGGGGAGCTGTTTTTT.